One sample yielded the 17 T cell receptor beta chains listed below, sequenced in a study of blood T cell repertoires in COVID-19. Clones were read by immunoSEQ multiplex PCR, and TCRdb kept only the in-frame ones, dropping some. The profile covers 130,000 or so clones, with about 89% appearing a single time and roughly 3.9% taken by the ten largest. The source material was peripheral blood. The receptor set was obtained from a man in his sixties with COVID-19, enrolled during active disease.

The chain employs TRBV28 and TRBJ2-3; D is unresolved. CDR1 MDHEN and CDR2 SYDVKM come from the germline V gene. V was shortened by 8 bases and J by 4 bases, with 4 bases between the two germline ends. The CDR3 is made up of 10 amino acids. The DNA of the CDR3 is TGTGCCAGCCGGGCAGATACGCAGTATTTT. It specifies CASRADTQYF.

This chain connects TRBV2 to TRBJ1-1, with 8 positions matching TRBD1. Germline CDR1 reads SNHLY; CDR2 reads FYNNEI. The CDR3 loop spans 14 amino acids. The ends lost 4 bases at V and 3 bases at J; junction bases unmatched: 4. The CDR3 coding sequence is TGTGCCAGCAGTGTGGGACAGGCTTACACTGAAGCTTTCTTT. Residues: CASSVGQAYTEAFF.

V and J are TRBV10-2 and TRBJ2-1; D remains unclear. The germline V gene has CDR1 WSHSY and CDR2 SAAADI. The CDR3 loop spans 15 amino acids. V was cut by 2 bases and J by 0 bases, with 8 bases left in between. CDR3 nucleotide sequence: TGCGCCAGCAGTGAGCGCTTGAGCTCCTACAATGAGCAGTTCTTC. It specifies CASSERLSSYNEQFF.

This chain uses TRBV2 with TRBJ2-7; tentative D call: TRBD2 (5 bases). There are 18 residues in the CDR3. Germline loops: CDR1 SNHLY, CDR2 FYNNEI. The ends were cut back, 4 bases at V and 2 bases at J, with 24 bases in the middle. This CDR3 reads CASSVPGSDLRTAYEQYF. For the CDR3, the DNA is TGTGCCAGCAGTGTCCCAGGCTCGGACTTACGTACCGCCTACGAGCAGTACTTC.

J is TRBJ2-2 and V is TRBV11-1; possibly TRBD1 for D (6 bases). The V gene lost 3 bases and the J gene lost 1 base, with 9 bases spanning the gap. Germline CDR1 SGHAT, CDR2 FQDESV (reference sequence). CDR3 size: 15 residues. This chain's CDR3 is CASSFQGMNTGELFF. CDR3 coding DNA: TGTGCCAGCAGCTTTCAGGGGATGAACACCGGGGAGCTGTTTTTT.

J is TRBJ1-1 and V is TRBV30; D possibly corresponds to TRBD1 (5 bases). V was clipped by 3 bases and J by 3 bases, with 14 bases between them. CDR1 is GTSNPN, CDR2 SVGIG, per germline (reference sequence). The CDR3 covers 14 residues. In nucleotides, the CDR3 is TGTGCCTGGAGCAAAAGGAGGGGTGACACTGAAGCTTTCTTT. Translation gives CAWSKRRGDTEAFF.

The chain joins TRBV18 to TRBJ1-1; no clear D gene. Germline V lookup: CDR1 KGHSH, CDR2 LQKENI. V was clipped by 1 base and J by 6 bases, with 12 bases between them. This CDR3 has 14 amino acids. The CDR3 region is CASSPQKTVAEAFF. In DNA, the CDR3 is TGTGCCAGCTCACCACAGAAAACGGTCGCTGAAGCTTTCTTT.

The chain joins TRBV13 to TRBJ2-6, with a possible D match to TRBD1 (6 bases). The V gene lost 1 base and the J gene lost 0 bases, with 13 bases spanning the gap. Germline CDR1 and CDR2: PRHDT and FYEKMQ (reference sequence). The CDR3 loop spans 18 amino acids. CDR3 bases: TGTGCCAGCAGCTTAGAAGACAGGCACAGCTCTGGGGCCAACGTCCTGACTTTC. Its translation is CASSLEDRHSSGANVLTF.

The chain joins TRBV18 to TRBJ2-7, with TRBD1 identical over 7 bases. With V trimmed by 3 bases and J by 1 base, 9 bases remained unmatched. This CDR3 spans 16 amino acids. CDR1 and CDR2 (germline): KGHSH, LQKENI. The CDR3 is CASSPPTGPLSYEQYF. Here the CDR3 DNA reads TGTGCCAGCTCACCCCCGACAGGGCCCCTTTCCTACGAGCAGTACTTC.

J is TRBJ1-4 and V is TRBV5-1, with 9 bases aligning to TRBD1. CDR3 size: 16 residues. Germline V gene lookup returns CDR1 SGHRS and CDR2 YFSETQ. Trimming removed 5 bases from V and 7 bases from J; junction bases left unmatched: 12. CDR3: CASSRTGGGTGEKLFF. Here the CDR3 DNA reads TGCGCCAGCAGTCGTACAGGGGGCGGAACGGGTGAAAAACTGTTTTTT.

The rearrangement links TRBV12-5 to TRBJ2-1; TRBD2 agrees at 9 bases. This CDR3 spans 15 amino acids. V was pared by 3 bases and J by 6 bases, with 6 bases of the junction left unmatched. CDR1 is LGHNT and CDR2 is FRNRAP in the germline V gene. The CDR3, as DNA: TGTGCTAGTGGTTTATTTAGCGGGGGCCTCAATGAGCAGTTCTTC. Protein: CASGLFSGGLNEQFF.

The CDR3 DNA reads as TGTGCCAGCAGCTTGGCCGGGGGTAGCAATCAGCCCCAGCATTTT. As protein: CASSLAGGSNQPQHF. The V and J genes are TRBV5-6 and TRBJ1-5; TRBD1 might be the D (5 bases). The CDR3 runs to 15 residues. Germline V CDR1 and CDR2: SGHDT, YYEEEE. V lost 0 bases, J lost 0 bases, and 7 bases lay in between.

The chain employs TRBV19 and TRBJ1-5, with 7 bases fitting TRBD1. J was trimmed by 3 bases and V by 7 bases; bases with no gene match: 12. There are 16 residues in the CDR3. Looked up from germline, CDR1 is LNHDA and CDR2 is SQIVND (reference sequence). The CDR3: CASIRRTGDSNQPQHF. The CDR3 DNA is TGTGCCAGTATCCGCCGAACAGGGGATTCCAATCAGCCCCAGCATTTT.

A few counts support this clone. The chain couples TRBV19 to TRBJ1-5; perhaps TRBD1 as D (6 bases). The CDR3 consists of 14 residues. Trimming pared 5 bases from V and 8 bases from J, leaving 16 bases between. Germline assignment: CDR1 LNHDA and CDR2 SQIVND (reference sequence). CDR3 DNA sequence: TGTGCCAGTAGTCCCGTGGGGGGGCAAGAGCCCCAGCATTTT. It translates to CASSPVGGQEPQHF.

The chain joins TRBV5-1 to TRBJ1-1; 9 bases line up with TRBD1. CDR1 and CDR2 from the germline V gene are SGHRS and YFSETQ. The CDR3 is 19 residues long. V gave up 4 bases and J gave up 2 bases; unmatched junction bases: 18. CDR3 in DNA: TGCGCCAGCAGCGGAGGGACAGGGCGTTTACCGACCCGTAACACTGAAGCTTTCTTT. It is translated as CASSGGTGRLPTRNTEAFF.

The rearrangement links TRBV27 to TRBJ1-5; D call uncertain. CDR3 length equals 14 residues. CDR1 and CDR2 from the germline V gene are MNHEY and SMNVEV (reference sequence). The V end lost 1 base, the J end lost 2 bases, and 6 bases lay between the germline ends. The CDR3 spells CASSLWRGNQPQHF. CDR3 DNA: TGTGCCAGCAGTTTATGGAGGGGCAATCAGCCCCAGCATTTT.

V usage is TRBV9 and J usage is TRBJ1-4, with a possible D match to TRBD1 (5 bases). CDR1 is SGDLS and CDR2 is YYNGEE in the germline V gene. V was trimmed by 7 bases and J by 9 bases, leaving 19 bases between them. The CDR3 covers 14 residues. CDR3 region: CASAEGRTSKKLFF. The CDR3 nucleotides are TGTGCCAGCGCGGAGGGGAGAACCAGTAAAAAACTGTTTTTT.